The 10 T cell receptor beta chains reported below all come from one sample, sequenced in a study of a mutant IDH1 vaccine in newly diagnosed glioma. The method was immunoSEQ multiplex PCR; TCRdb's version includes in-frame clones alone and lacks a portion of them. The sample lists roughly 32,000 clones, roughly 87% occurring once. The antigens for these receptors are not known. Sample time point: week 47, end of study. What each vaccine dose contained was 300 ug of mutant IDH1 20-mer peptide, accompanied by topical imiquimod. Here the sequenced sample was PBMCs, taken from a glioma patient whose treatment included an IDH1 peptide vaccine. Every receptor here comes from a man aged 35 to 55 with glioma.

This clone was seen once. The chain uses TRBV19 and TRBJ2-7; no reliable D call. This CDR3 comprises 13 residues. The V gene's germline CDR1 is LNHDA and CDR2 SQIVND (reference sequence). The V gene lost 0 bases and the J gene lost 3 bases, with 6 bases spanning the gap. The CDR3 reads CASSIEQHYEQYF. The CDR3 region has the DNA TGTGCCAGTAGTATAGAACAGCACTACGAGCAGTACTTC.

J is TRBJ2-1 and V is TRBV19; TRBD2 might be the D (5 bases). CDR1 and CDR2 from the germline V gene are LNHDA and SQIVND (reference sequence). This CDR3 comprises 15 residues. Trimming stripped 7 bases from V and 6 bases from J, with 19 bases between. The CDR3 DNA reads TGTGCCAGTATAAACGCTGGAGGACCCGCCAATGAGCAGTTCTTC. Translating it yields CASINAGGPANEQFF.

The chain combines TRBV4-1 with TRBJ2-1, with TRBD2 matching 10 bases. The CDR3 covers 16 residues. Germline values: CDR1 MGHRA, CDR2 YSYEKL. With 5 bases clipped from V and 4 bases from J, the junction kept 8 bases outside the gene matches. This CDR3 reads CASSSPLAGEYNEQFF. The CDR3 bases are TGCGCCAGCAGCTCCCCCCTAGCGGGGGAGTACAATGAGCAGTTCTTC.

The V gene is TRBV19, the J gene TRBJ2-2; D gene ambiguous. Germline-derived CDR1 and CDR2 are LNHDA and SQIVND (reference sequence). V dropped 3 bases and J dropped 8 bases, with 7 bases sitting between them. The CDR3 is 12 amino acids. CDR3 residues: CASSISSGELFF. The CDR3 nucleotides read TGTGCCAGTAGTATCAGCTCTGGGGAGCTGTTTTTT. The variable domain in full, completed from reference TRBV19 and TRBJ2-2, reads DGGITQSPKYLFRKEGQNVTLSCEQNLNHDAMYWYRQDPGQGLRLIYYSQIVNDFQKGDIAEGYSVSREKKESFPLTVTSAQKNPTAFYLCASSISSGELFFGEGSRLTVL.

This chain uses TRBV19 with TRBJ2-2; 11 nucleotides align to TRBD1. In germline, CDR1 is LNHDA, CDR2 SQIVND (reference sequence). The CDR3 totals 15 residues. The V and J ends lost 6 bases and 6 bases, in that order; junction bases with no gene match: 6. The CDR3 bases are TGTGCCAGTAGAACACCGGGACAGGGGGCCGGGGAGCTGTTTTTT. It yields the protein CASRTPGQGAGELFF.

The CDR3 sequence is CASSIMGPFYGYTF. The CDR3 bases are TGTGCCAGTAGTATTATGGGACCGTTCTATGGCTACACCTTC. The chain is built from TRBV19 and TRBJ1-2, with D possibly TRBD1 on 5 matching bases. The CDR3 consists of 14 residues. CDR1 and CDR2 (germline): LNHDA, SQIVND (reference sequence). V was cut by 3 bases and J by 4 bases, with 12 bases left in between.

V and J are TRBV9 and TRBJ2-2; D possibly corresponds to TRBD1 (6 bases). Trimming pared 0 bases from V and 5 bases from J, leaving 14 bases between. The germline V gene has CDR1 SGDLS and CDR2 YYNGEE. The CDR3 consists of 16 residues. CDR3 DNA sequence: TGTGCCAGCAGCGTAGAAGACAGGCCGGGTACCGGGGAGCTGTTTTTT. Protein: CASSVEDRPGTGELFF.

As concerns this clone: The same CDR3 is also encoded by other DNA sequences in this sample. The rearrangement links TRBV2 to TRBJ1-2; D possibly corresponds to TRBD1 (5 bases). The CDR3 is 16 amino acids. V was cut by 6 bases and J by 3 bases, with 20 bases left in between. Germline lookup yields CDR1 SNHLY and CDR2 FYNNEI. The CDR3 DNA is TGTGCCAGCAGCGTAAGGGACCTTGGAAGCCACTATGGCTACACCTTC. This codes for CASSVRDLGSHYGYTF.

The J gene is TRBJ2-5, the V gene TRBV19, with D tentatively TRBD1 (5 bases). CDR1 and CDR2 from the germline V gene are LNHDA and SQIVND (reference sequence). Trimming left V 6 bases short and J 1 base short, with 12 bases between. The CDR3 totals 14 residues. CDR3 protein: CASRGPRTQETQYF. The CDR3 DNA is TGTGCCAGTAGGGGGCCCCGGACCCAAGAGACCCAGTACTTC.

The J gene is TRBJ2-7, the V gene TRBV5-4, with 8 positions matching TRBD1. There are 16 residues in the CDR3. Per germline, CDR1 SGHNT and CDR2 YYREEE (reference sequence). The junction had 7 bases not matched to a gene; V was cut back by 2 bases and J by 0 bases. The CDR3 is CASSFSGDRSSYEQYF. DNA for the CDR3: TGTGCCAGCAGCTTTTCGGGGGACAGGAGCTCCTACGAGCAGTACTTC.